This is a list of T cell receptor beta chains from one sample in a study of blood T cell repertoires in COVID-19. Generated by immunoSEQ multiplex PCR, the TCRdb table keeps only in-frame clones and is missing some. The sample lists roughly 250,000 clones, about 80% occurring once. The specimen was peripheral blood. The receptors were sampled from a human donor in a cohort sampled during active COVID-19. Both conserved end residues are part of each CDR3. A D gene is named only where the DNA matches it firmly. Clone size is given for some rows only: seen once, a few or many times, or a class if the clone is expanded.

j_gene,v_gene,abundance,d_gene,CDR3nt,CDR3aa
TRBJ2-5,TRBV28,.,.,TGTGCCAGCAGTTTAAGTCCTTCGGGGACCCAGTACTTC,CASSLSPSGTQYF
TRBJ1-1,TRBV7-2,many,.,TGTGCCAGCAGCTTAGGAACAGCTAGCCCCACTGAAGCTTTCTTT,CASSLGTASPTEAFF
TRBJ2-1,TRBV7-2,.,.,TGTGCCAGCAGCCCCTCGGATGAGCAGTTCTTC,CASSPSDEQFF
TRBJ2-7,TRBV2,.,TRBD2,TGTGCCAGCAGCCGGACTAGCGTCGTCTACGAGCAGTACTTC,CASSRTSVVYEQYF
TRBJ2-7,TRBV4-2,.,.,TGTGCCAGCAGCCAAGATAGGGGCGCCTACGAGCAGTACTTC,CASSQDRGAYEQYF
TRBJ2-2,TRBV25-1,few,.,TGTGCCAGCAGTCGAGGGTTGACCGGGGAGCTGTTTTTT,CASSRGLTGELFF
TRBJ2-1,TRBV7-2,.,.,TGTGCCAGCAGCCAAGACGGGAGACATAACAATGAGCAGTTCTTC,CASSQDGRHNNEQFF
TRBJ1-2,TRBV29-1,few,.,TGCAGCGTACCGACATACCCCTATGGCTACACCTTC,CSVPTYPYGYTF
TRBJ1-1,TRBV7-8,once,.,TGTGCCAGCAGCTTAGTCCCAGGGGTAACTGAAGCTTTCTTT,CASSLVPGVTEAFF
TRBJ2-3,TRBV7-6,.,TRBD2,TGTGCCAGCAGCCCTGGGGACTACTACAGCACAGATACGCAGTATTTT,CASSPGDYYSTDTQYF
TRBJ2-2,TRBV5-1,once,.,TGCGCCAGCAGCTCACAGGGAACCGGGGAGCTGTTTTTT,CASSSQGTGELFF
TRBJ2-3,TRBV20-1,.,TRBD2,TGCAGTGCTAGTTCTTTTGCTAGCGGCCTCACAGATACGCAGTATTTT,CSASSFASGLTDTQYF
TRBJ2-3,TRBV9,.,TRBD2,TGTGCCAGCAGCGGCGGGGGAGCGGGAGGGCCGAATACGCAGTATTTT,CASSGGGAGGPNTQYF
TRBJ1-6,TRBV18,.,.,TGTGCCAGCTCACGCGACGAGGGGGCACCCCTCCACTTT,CASSRDEGAPLHF
TRBJ2-7,TRBV11-2,once,TRBD1,TGTGCCAGCAGCTTGGCAGGGGGCGGCCCCTACGAGCAGTACTTC,CASSLAGGGPYEQYF
TRBJ1-5,TRBV24-1,.,.,TGTGCCACCAGTGATGCCTCTGGGGGGAATCAGCCCCAGCATTTT,CATSDASGGNQPQHF
TRBJ2-5,TRBV10-1,.,TRBD2,TGCGCCAGCAGCGCGGGGGGCCCCCAAGAGACCCAGTACTTC,CASSAGGPQETQYF
TRBJ2-1,TRBV7-2,few,.,TGTGCCAGCAGCTTAGTTGTAGCGCAAAGCTCCTACAATGAGCAGTTCTTC,CASSLVVAQSSYNEQFF
TRBJ2-5,TRBV6-1,once,TRBD2,TGTGCCAGCAGTGGAACCCGGGGGGACCAAGAGACCCAGTACTTC,CASSGTRGDQETQYF
TRBJ2-2,TRBV19,.,.,TGTGCCAGTAGTACCACAGGGTCAAGGGCCGGGGAGCTGTTTTTT,CASSTTGSRAGELFF
TRBJ2-1,TRBV6-5,.,TRBD2,TGTGCCAGCAGTCCTGGGACTAGGGGTGAGCAGTTCTTC,CASSPGTRGEQFF
TRBJ1-1,TRBV7-8,.,TRBD1,TGTGCCAGCAGCCACGGACAGGGCGGGACTGAAGCTTTCTTT,CASSHGQGGTEAFF
TRBJ2-7,TRBV6-6,.,TRBD1,TGTGCCAGCAGTTACTCGTCCCAGGGGGCCTACGAGCAGTACTTC,CASSYSSQGAYEQYF
TRBJ1-2,TRBV18,.,.,TGTGCCAGCTCCCCCGACAGAGACTATGGCTACACCTTC,CASSPDRDYGYTF
TRBJ1-6,TRBV5-1,few,.,TGCGCCAGCAGCTCCACCCAGGGTTACTTAGGGTCACCCCTCCACTTT,CASSSTQGYLGSPLHF
TRBJ2-3,TRBV10-2,.,.,TGCGCCAGCACGGGCGGGAGCACAGATACGCAGTATTTT,CASTGGSTDTQYF
TRBJ1-1,TRBV18,.,.,TGTGCCAGTCTCGCGAACGGGGGCACTGAAGCTTTCTTT,CASLANGGTEAFF
TRBJ2-7,TRBV6-5,few,TRBD2,TGTGCCAGCCTAGCGGGAGTTTCCTACGAGCAGTACTTC,CASLAGVSYEQYF